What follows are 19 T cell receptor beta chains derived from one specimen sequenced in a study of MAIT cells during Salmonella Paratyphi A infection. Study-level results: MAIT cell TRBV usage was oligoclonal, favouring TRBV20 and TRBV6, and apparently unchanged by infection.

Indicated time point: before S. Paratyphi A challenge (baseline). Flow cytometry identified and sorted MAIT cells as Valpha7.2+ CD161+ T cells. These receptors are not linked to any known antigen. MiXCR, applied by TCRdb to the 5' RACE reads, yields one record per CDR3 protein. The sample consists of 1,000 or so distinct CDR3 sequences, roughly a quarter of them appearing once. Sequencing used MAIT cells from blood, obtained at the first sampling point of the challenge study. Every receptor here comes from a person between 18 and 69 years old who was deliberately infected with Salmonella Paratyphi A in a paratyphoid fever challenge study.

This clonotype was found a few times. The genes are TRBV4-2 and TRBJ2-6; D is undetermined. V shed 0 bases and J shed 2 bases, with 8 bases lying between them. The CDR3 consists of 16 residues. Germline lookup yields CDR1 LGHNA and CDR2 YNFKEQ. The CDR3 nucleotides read TGTGCCAGCAGCCAAGACGCCGGCACTGGGGCCAACGTCCTGACTTTC. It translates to CASSQDAGTGANVLTF.

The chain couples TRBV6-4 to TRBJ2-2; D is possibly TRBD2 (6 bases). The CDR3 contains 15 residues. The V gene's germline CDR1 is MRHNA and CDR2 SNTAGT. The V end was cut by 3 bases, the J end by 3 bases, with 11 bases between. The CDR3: CASSEDGGDTGELFF. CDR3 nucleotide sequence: TGTGCCAGCAGTGAGGACGGAGGGGACACCGGGGAGCTGTTTTTT.

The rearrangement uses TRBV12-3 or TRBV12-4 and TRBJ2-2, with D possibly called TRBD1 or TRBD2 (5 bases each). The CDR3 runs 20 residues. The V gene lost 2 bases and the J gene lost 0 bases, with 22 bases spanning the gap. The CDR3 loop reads CASSLIWGKGANTNTGELFF. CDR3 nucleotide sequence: TGTGCCAGCAGTTTAATCTGGGGGAAGGGAGCCAATACGAACACCGGGGAGCTGTTTTTT.

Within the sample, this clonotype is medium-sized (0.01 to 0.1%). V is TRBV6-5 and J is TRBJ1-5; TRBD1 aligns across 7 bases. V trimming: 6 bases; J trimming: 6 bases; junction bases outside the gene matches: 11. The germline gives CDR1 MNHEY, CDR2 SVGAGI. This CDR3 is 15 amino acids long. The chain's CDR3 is CASRHGQAGSQPQHF. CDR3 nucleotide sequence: TGTGCCAGCAGACACGGACAGGCCGGAAGTCAGCCCCAGCATTTT.

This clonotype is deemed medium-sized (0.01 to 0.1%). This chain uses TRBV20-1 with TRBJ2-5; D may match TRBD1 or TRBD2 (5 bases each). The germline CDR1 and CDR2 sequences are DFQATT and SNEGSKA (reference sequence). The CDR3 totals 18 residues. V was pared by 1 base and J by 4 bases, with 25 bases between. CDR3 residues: CSARASRLPGARIETQYF. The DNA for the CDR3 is TGCAGTGCTAGAGCCTCCCGCCTCCCCGGGGCCAGGATAGAGACCCAGTACTTC.

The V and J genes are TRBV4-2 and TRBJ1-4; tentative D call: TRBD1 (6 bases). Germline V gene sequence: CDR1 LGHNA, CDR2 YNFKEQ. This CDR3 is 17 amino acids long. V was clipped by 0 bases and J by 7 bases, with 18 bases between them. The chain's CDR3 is CASSQELAGGRGEKLFF. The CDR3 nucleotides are TGTGCCAGCAGCCAAGAACTAGCGGGGGGGCGAGGTGAAAAACTGTTTTTT.

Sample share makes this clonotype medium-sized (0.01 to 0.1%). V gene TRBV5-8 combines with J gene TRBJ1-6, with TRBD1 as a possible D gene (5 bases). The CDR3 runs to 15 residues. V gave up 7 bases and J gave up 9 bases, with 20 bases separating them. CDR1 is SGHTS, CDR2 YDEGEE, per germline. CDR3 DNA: TGTGCCAGCCATTCCCCGGCAGGGCATAGTTCACCCCTCCACTTT. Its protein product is CASHSPAGHSSPLHF.

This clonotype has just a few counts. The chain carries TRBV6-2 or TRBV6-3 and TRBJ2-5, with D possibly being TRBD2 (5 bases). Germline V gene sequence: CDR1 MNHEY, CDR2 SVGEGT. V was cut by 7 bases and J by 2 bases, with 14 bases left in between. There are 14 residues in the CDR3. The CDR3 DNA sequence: TGTGCCAGCAATCTACTAGGTCCTCAAGAGACCCAGTACTTC. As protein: CASNLLGPQETQYF.

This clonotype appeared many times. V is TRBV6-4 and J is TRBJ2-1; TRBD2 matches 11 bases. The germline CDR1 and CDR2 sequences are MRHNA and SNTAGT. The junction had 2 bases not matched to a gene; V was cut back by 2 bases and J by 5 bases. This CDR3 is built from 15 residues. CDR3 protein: CASSDGTSGNNEQFF. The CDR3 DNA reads TGTGCCAGCAGTGACGGGACTAGCGGAAACAATGAGCAGTTCTTC.

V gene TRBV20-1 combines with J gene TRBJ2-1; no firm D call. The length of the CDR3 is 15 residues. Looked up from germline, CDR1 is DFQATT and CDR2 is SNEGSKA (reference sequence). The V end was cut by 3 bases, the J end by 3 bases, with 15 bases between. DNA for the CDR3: TGCAGTGCTAGGACTTATAGCCGAGACTACAATGAGCAGTTCTTC. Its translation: CSARTYSRDYNEQFF.

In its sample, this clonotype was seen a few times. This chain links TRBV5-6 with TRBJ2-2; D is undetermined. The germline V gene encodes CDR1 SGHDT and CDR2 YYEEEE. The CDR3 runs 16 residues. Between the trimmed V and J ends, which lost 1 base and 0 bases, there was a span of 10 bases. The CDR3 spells CASSLPLGTNTGELFF. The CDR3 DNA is TGTGCCAGCAGCTTGCCGTTAGGAACGAACACCGGGGAGCTGTTTTTT.

CDR3 bases: TGTGCCAGCAGCCCTCTATCTAGCGGGAGGAGGAATGAGCAGTACTTC. It specifies CASSPLSSGRRNEQYF. The V gene is TRBV28, the J gene TRBJ2-7; 11 bases match TRBD2. CDR1 and CDR2 (germline): MDHEN, SYDVKM. The CDR3 is 16 amino acids. Trimming removed 6 bases from V and 7 bases from J; junction bases left unmatched: 14.

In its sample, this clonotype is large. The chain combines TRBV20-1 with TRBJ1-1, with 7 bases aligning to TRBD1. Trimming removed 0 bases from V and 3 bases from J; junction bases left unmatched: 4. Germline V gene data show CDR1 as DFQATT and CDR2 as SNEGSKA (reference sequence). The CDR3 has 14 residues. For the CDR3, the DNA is TGCAGTGCTAGAGACTCGGACAGGCACACTGAAGCTTTCTTT. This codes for CSARDSDRHTEAFF.

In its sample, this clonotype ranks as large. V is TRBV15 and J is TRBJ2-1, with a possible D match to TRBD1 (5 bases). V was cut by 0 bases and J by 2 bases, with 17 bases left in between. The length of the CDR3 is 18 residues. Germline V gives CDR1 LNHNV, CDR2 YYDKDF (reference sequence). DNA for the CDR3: TGTGCCACCAGCAGAGATCTGCCGACAGTGGTGGCCTACAATGAGCAGTTCTTC. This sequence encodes CATSRDLPTVVAYNEQFF. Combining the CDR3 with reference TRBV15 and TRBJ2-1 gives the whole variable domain DAMVIQNPRYQVTQFGKPVTLSCSQTLNHNVMYWYQQKSSQAPKLLFHYYDKDFNNEADTPDNFQSRRPNTSFCFLDIRSPGLGDTAMYLCATSRDLPTVVAYNEQFFGPGTRLTVL.

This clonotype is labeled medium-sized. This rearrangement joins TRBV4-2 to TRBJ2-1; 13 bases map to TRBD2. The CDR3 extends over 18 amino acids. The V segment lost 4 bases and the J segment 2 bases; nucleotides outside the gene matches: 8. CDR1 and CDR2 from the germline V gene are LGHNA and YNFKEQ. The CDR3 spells CASSRETSGGSPYNEQFF. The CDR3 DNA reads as TGTGCCAGCAGCCGGGAGACTAGCGGGGGGTCCCCCTACAATGAGCAGTTCTTC.

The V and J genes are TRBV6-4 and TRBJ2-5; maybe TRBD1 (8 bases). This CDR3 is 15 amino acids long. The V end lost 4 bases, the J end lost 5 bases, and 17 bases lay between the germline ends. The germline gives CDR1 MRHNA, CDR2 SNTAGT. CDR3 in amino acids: CASSATGGGRETQYF. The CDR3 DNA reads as TGTGCCAGCAGTGCCACAGGGGGGGGTAGGGAGACCCAGTACTTC.

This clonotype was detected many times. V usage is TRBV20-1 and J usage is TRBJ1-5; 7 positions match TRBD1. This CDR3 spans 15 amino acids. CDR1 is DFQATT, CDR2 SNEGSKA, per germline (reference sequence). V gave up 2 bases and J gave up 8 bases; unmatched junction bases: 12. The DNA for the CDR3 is TGCAGTGCTAGAAGCGGGCAGGGGGAAACTGAGCCCCAGCATTTT. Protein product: CSARSGQGETEPQHF.

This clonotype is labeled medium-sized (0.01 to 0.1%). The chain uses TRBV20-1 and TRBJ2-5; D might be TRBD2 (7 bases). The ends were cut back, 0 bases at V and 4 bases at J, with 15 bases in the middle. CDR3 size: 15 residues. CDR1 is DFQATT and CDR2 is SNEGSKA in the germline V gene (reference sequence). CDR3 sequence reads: CSAREEGGWAETQYF. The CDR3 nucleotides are TGCAGTGCTAGAGAAGAGGGGGGGTGGGCAGAGACCCAGTACTTC.

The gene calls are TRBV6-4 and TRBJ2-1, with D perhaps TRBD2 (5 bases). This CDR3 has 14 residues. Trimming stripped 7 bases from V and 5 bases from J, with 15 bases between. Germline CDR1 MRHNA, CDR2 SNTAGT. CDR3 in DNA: TGTGCCAGCAAGAGAGAGGGAGAGAACAATGAGCAGTTCTTC. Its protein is CASKREGENNEQFF.